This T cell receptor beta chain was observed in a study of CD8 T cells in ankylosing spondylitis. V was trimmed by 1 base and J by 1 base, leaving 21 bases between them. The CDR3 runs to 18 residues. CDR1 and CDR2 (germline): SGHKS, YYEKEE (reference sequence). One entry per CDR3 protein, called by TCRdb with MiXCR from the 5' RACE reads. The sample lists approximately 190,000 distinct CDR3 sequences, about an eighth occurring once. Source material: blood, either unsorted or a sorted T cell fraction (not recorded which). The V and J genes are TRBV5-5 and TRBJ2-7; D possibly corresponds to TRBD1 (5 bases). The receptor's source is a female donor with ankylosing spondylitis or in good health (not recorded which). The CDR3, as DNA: TGTGCCAGCAGCTTGTCGACGAAAAGGGGCGACTTTTCCTACGAGCAGTACTTC. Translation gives CASSLSTKRGDFSYEQYF. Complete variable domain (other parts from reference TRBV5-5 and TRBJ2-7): DAGVTQSPTHLIKTRGQQVTLRCSPISGHKSVSWYQQVLGQGPQFIFQYYEKEERGRGNFPDRFSARQFPNYSSELNVNALLLGDSALYLCASSLSTKRGDFSYEQYFGPGTRLTVT.